This T cell receptor beta chain is from a study of OX40 agonist ivuxolimab in advanced cancers. Background on the study: At 65% to 90% male, the cohort had a mean age of 60 years, ranging from roughly 20 to 90. Antecedent anti-PD-1, anti-PD-L1 or anti-CTLA-4 therapy was permissible, with roughly 36% having received some.

General study points: Relatively little clonal expansion, among the lowest observed, appeared in partial responders at 0.1-3.0 mg/kg. Among expanded peripheral T cells, antigen specificity went undetermined.

This clone was recorded a few times. Its antigen is as yet unknown. Assay: immunoSEQ multiplex PCR; the TCRdb copy retains only in-frame clones and omits some. This sample has tens of thousands of clones, with roughly 88% found just once. CDR3 length: 12 amino acids. Trimming pared 2 bases from V and 6 bases from J, leaving 5 bases between. Germline CDR1 reads MDHEN; CDR2 reads SYDVKM. The rearrangement links TRBV28 to TRBJ1-5; the D is unclear. The specimen was CD4+ or CD8+ T cells sorted from blood, collected in a trial of the OX40 agonist ivuxolimab. The origin of this receptor is an adult with an advanced solid tumor such as melanoma, head and neck, liver or kidney cancer. CDR3 DNA sequence: TGTGCCAGCAGTTTAAAAAGTCAGCCCCAGCATTTT. This gives the protein CASSLKSQPQHF.